Shown below are 21 T cell receptor beta chains from a single sample sequenced in a study of OX40 agonist ivuxolimab in advanced cancers. Sequenced by immunoSEQ multiplex PCR; TCRdb stores in-frame clones only, minus some. The repertoire consists of over 45,000 clones, with approximately 84% occurring once and the leading ten covering roughly 1.1%. Here the sequenced sample was CD4+ or CD8+ T cells sorted from blood, taken in a trial of the OX40 agonist ivuxolimab. The source of these receptors is an adult with an advanced solid tumor such as melanoma, head and neck, liver or kidney cancer.

The rearrangement joins TRBV5-6 to TRBJ1-5, with D possibly TRBD1 on 6 matching bases. Germline V gene data show CDR1 as SGHDT and CDR2 as YYEEEE. The CDR3 consists of 14 residues. V lost 4 bases and J 0 bases, leaving 8 bases between the germline ends. CDR3 residues: CASSRRGSNQPQHF. CDR3 nucleotides: TGTGCCAGCAGCCGCAGGGGTAGCAATCAGCCCCAGCATTTT.

This CDR3 is CASSLWQGDGELFF. Written as DNA, the CDR3 is TGTGCCAGCAGCTTGTGGCAGGGCGACGGGGAGCTGTTTTTT. V gene TRBV7-3 combines with J gene TRBJ2-2; D perhaps matches TRBD1 (5 bases). CDR1 is SGHTA, CDR2 FQGTGA, per germline. There are 14 residues in the CDR3. V was cut by 3 bases and J by 7 bases, with 12 bases left in between.

This clone occurred a few times. The V and J genes are TRBV15 and TRBJ2-3; D call uncertain. Germline lookup yields CDR1 LNHNV and CDR2 YYDKDF (reference sequence). V was pared by 1 base and J by 3 bases, with 8 bases between. The CDR3 spans 14 residues. The CDR3 DNA reads as TGTGCCACCAGCAGAGCAGGCACAACAGATACGCAGTATTTT. It specifies CATSRAGTTDTQYF. The variable domain in full, completed from reference TRBV15 and TRBJ2-3, reads DAMVIQNPRYQVTQFGKPVTLSCSQTLNHNVMYWYQQKSSQAPKLLFHYYDKDFNNEADTPDNFQSRRPNTSFCFLDIRSPGLGDTAMYLCATSRAGTTDTQYFGPGTRLTVL.

This clone has just one count. The rearrangement joins TRBV9 to TRBJ2-7, with 7 bases matching TRBD1. Germline loops: CDR1 SGDLS, CDR2 YYNGEE. The V and J ends lost 2 bases and 5 bases, in that order; junction bases with no gene match: 10. The length of the CDR3 is 15 residues. CDR3 sequence reads: CASSVTGDIIHEQYF. The CDR3 DNA sequence: TGTGCCAGCAGCGTCACAGGGGACATAATCCACGAGCAGTACTTC.

This chain joins TRBV10-1 and TRBJ2-5, with TRBD2 matching 8 bases. The trim removed 8 bases at V and 6 bases at J, leaving 11 bases unmatched. The germline V gene has CDR1 WNHNN and CDR2 SYGVQD (reference sequence). The CDR3 is 14 amino acids. The CDR3 DNA is TGCGCCAGCCCACGATTCGGGGGGGCAAAGACCCAGTACTTC. It yields the protein CASPRFGGAKTQYF.

The genes are TRBV27 and TRBJ2-7, with TRBD2 matching over 7 bases. The ends lost 6 bases at V and 6 bases at J; junction bases unmatched: 8. The CDR3 contains 13 residues. CDR1 and CDR2 from the germline V gene are MNHEY and SMNVEV (reference sequence). The CDR3 nucleotides read TGTGCCAGCAGGCCCGACGCTAGCGGCGAGCAGTACTTC. Amino acid sequence: CASRPDASGEQYF.

This chain connects TRBV7-9 to TRBJ2-7, with D possibly matching TRBD2 (7 bases). V was trimmed by 0 bases and J by 2 bases, leaving 8 bases between them. Looked up from germline, CDR1 is SEHNR and CDR2 is FQNEAQ (reference sequence). The CDR3 loop spans 14 amino acids. CDR3 sequence: CASSLAGGPYEQYF. The DNA of the CDR3 is TGTGCCAGCAGCTTAGCGGGGGGGCCCTACGAGCAGTACTTC.

This rearrangement joins TRBV28 to TRBJ2-5; D is undetermined. The CDR3 loop spans 15 amino acids. The germline CDR1 and CDR2 sequences are MDHEN and SYDVKM. V shed 7 bases and J shed 0 bases, with 15 bases lying between them. This chain's CDR3 is CASKGQSMYQETQYF. CDR3 coding DNA: TGTGCCAGCAAGGGCCAGAGTATGTACCAAGAGACCCAGTACTTC.

The chain is built from TRBV6-5 and TRBJ2-7, with 14 bases fitting TRBD2. This CDR3 region has 15 residues. Germline values: CDR1 MNHEY, CDR2 SVGAGI. Losses at the gene ends were 5 bases for V and 1 base for J; bases not matched to a gene: 1. For the CDR3, the DNA is TGTGCCAGCAGTCGGACTAGCGGGGGGTCCTACGAGCAGTACTTC. Residues: CASSRTSGGSYEQYF.

This clone was observed once. The chain combines TRBV16 with TRBJ1-5; D is ambiguous. In germline, CDR1 is KGHSY, CDR2 FQNENV. CDR3 length equals 13 residues. Trimming cost V 4 bases and J 5 bases, with 9 bases left between them. This CDR3 is CASSPRVDQPQHF. In DNA, the CDR3 is TGTGCCAGCAGCCCAAGGGTGGATCAGCCCCAGCATTTT. The full variable domain, in which reference TRBV16 and TRBJ1-5 provide the parts outside the CDR3, is GEEVAQTPKHLVRGEGQKAKLYCAPIKGHSYVFWYQQVLKNEFKFLISFQNENVFDETGMPKERFSAKCLPNSPCSLEIQATKLEDSAVYFCASSPRVDQPQHFGDGTRLSIL.

This chain uses TRBV5-4 with TRBJ2-3; 8 bases map to TRBD1. CDR3 length: 15 amino acids. Losses at the gene ends were 1 base for V and 3 bases for J; bases not matched to a gene: 4. The germline V gene encodes CDR1 SGHNT and CDR2 YYREEE (reference sequence). The CDR3, as DNA: TGTGCCAGCAGCTTGTTTCGACAGGGGACAGATACGCAGTATTTT. It yields the protein CASSLFRQGTDTQYF.

The sample holds a few counts of this clone. The chain joins TRBV5-1 to TRBJ2-5, with D perhaps matching TRBD1 (6 bases). CDR1 and CDR2 from the germline V gene are SGHRS and YFSETQ. V lost 0 bases to trimming and J lost 3 bases, with 12 bases between them. The CDR3 has 15 amino acids. In nucleotides, the CDR3 is TGCGCCAGCAGCTTGGCGGACAGAGTAGAAGAGACCCAGTACTTC. Encoded protein: CASSLADRVEETQYF.

The CDR3 region is CASRGGAPYEQYF. CDR3 in DNA: TGTGCCAGCAGGGGGGGGGCACCCTACGAGCAGTACTTC. The chain links TRBV6-6 to TRBJ2-7; tentatively, D is TRBD2 (7 bases). The CDR3 runs to 13 residues. V lost 6 bases and J 2 bases, leaving 11 bases between the germline ends. Per germline, CDR1 MNHNY and CDR2 SVGAGI (reference sequence).

J is TRBJ2-7 and V is TRBV7-2; tentative D call: TRBD2 (6 bases). This CDR3 comprises 15 residues. Germline V lookup: CDR1 SGHTA, CDR2 FQGNSA. V was pared by 5 bases and J by 7 bases, with 21 bases between. CDR3 coding DNA: TGTGCCAGCAGCCTAAGGGGAGGCAGTCTATGGGAGCAGTACTTC. As protein: CASSLRGGSLWEQYF. Combining the CDR3 with reference TRBV7-2 and TRBJ2-7 gives the whole variable domain GAGVSQSPSNKVTEKGKDVELRCDPISGHTALYWYRQSLGQGLEFLIYFQGNSAPDKSGLPSDRFSAERTGGSVSTLTIQRTQQEDSAVYLCASSLRGGSLWEQYFGPGTRLTVT.

This chain links TRBV5-1 with TRBJ1-1; no definite D call. The V gene lost 0 bases and the J gene lost 3 bases, with 6 bases spanning the gap. Looked up from germline, CDR1 is SGHRS and CDR2 is YFSETQ. CDR3 length: 13 amino acids. The CDR3 spells CASSLGEDTEAFF. The CDR3 region has the DNA TGCGCCAGCAGCTTGGGCGAGGACACTGAAGCTTTCTTT.

This chain joins TRBV15 and TRBJ2-5; tentative D call: TRBD2 (6 bases). This CDR3 is 12 amino acids long. Germline V gene data show CDR1 as LNHNV and CDR2 as YYDKDF (reference sequence). V was trimmed by 5 bases and J by 4 bases, leaving 8 bases between them. The CDR3 sequence: CATSQAGETQYF. The DNA of the CDR3 is TGTGCCACCAGCCAAGCGGGAGAGACCCAGTACTTC. The entire variable domain, with the rest obtained from reference TRBV15 and TRBJ2-5, is as follows: DAMVIQNPRYQVTQFGKPVTLSCSQTLNHNVMYWYQQKSSQAPKLLFHYYDKDFNNEADTPDNFQSRRPNTSFCFLDIRSPGLGDTAMYLCATSQAGETQYFGPGTRLLVL.

This chain uses TRBV19 with TRBJ2-3, with 9 bases matching TRBD2. V dropped 3 bases and J dropped 2; count of bases not matched to a gene: 6. CDR3 size: 16 residues. Germline CDR1 and CDR2: LNHDA and SQIVND (reference sequence). CDR3 bases: TGTGCCAGTAGTATCAGCGGGAGGACCCCCACAGATACGCAGTATTTT. Its protein product is CASSISGRTPTDTQYF.

V gene TRBV20-1 combines with J gene TRBJ2-1; 9 bases match TRBD1. Looked up from germline, CDR1 is DFQATT and CDR2 is SNEGSKA (reference sequence). CDR3 length equals 11 residues. V dropped 6 bases and J dropped 6; count of bases not matched to a gene: 0. CDR3: CSATGGNEQFF. The DNA of the CDR3 is TGCAGTGCGACAGGGGGCAATGAGCAGTTCTTC.

In its sample, this clone was seen once. The V gene is TRBV19, the J gene TRBJ1-6; D is possibly TRBD1 (6 bases). This CDR3 comprises 14 residues. The germline V gene encodes CDR1 LNHDA and CDR2 SQIVND (reference sequence). V was trimmed by 5 bases and J by 3 bases, leaving 8 bases between them. CDR3 coding DNA: TGTGCCAGTAGTGACAGGTTCTATAATTCACCCCTCCACTTT. It encodes CASSDRFYNSPLHF.

This rearrangement joins TRBV19 to TRBJ2-3, with D possibly being TRBD2 (6 bases). CDR1 and CDR2 (germline): LNHDA, SQIVND (reference sequence). Trimming took off 3 bases at V and 2 bases at J, with 18 bases between the two ends. The CDR3 has 17 residues. The DNA for the CDR3 is TGTGCCAGTAGTATCCGGACTATTGGGAGACACACAGATACGCAGTATTTT. Protein product: CASSIRTIGRHTDTQYF.

This clone appeared a single time. The chain joins TRBV11-2 to TRBJ2-2; possibly TRBD1 or TRBD2 for D (6 bases each). V was trimmed by 5 bases and J by 5 bases, leaving 12 bases between them. The CDR3 loop spans 14 amino acids. The germline V gene encodes CDR1 SGHAT and CDR2 FQNNGV. CDR3 loop: CASSILGGTGELFF. CDR3 in DNA: TGTGCCAGCAGCATCCTAGGGGGGACCGGGGAGCTGTTTTTT.